The clone carrying this T cell receptor beta chain was seen a single time. The data were taken from a study of OX40 agonist ivuxolimab in advanced cancers. Measured with immunoSEQ multiplex PCR; TCRdb has only the in-frame clones, and not every one. This table holds tens of thousands of clones, roughly 92% found once. V lost 0 bases and J 0 bases, leaving 12 bases between the germline ends. This CDR3 contains 16 residues. CDR1 PRHDT and CDR2 FYEKMQ come from the germline V gene (reference sequence). The clonotype was recovered from an adult with an advanced solid tumor such as melanoma, head and neck, liver or kidney cancer. V and J are TRBV13 and TRBJ2-7; D gene unclear. Source: CD4+ or CD8+ T cells sorted from blood, taken in a trial of the OX40 agonist ivuxolimab. CDR3 loop: CASSLGGSDPSYEQYF. DNA of the CDR3: TGTGCCAGCAGCTTAGGGGGGTCCGACCCCTCCTACGAGCAGTACTTC.